One T cell receptor (beta chain) is described in this entry. What it binds is not known. The sample is drawn from a study of cytomegalovirus exposure and HLA in healthy donors. Study in general: Among roughly 180 million T cells, an earlier analysis found roughly 100 million unique TCR beta sequences.

Primers for the PCR totalled 60 Vbeta and 13 Jbeta. Some clones are missing from TCRdb's copy, which holds only in-frame ones; the method was immunoSEQ multiplex PCR. The profile shows 95,000 to 150,000 clones, about 83% of them singletons. Germline values: CDR1 MNHNS, CDR2 SASEGT. The CDR3 length is 15 residues. V gave up 2 bases and J gave up 6 bases, with 11 bases separating them. The study's findings and limits: The study reported that TCR beta sequences accurately predicted HLA-A and HLA-B alleles in most subjects. Earlier analysis looked at TCR beta V segments, and most were productive about 90% or about 30% of the time. Researchers reported in a later analysis that a missense DCLRE1C variant was tied to TCR beta V- and J-gene trimming.

This clonotype originated in a woman between 40 and 55 years old in good health and CMV-seropositive. The specimen sequenced was PBMCs. This sequence joins TRBV6-1 and TRBJ2-6; a possible D gene is TRBD2 (6 bases). This CDR3 reads CASSETREVANVLTF. CDR3 in DNA: TGTGCCAGCAGTGAAACCAGGGAGGTGGCCAACGTCCTGACTTTC.